The subject of this entry is one TCR beta chain. This record belongs to a study of blood T cell repertoires in COVID-19. For the study at large: Acute and convalescent COVID-19 specimens originated in the United States, Italy and Spain. The cDNA or gDNA used as material had been derived from T cells, B-cell-depleted T cells, or PBMCs.

The CDR3 is 14 residues long. V was shortened by 7 bases and J by 4 bases, with 14 bases between the two germline ends. Germline CDR1 and CDR2: MNHNS and SASEGT. As handled by the study authors: Amplifying reference gene primers gave estimates of nucleated cell counts. TCRdb's table, derived via immunoSEQ multiplex PCR, lists solely in-frame clones and lacks some. V, J and clone size derive from that table, while D and trimming were established from the DNA sequence. The sample records some 150,000 clones, 86% being singletons. The genes are TRBV6-1 and TRBJ1-3; TRBD1 is a possible D gene (6 bases). This TCR came from a woman aged 60-75 years with acute or convalescent COVID-19. Sequenced: peripheral blood. For the CDR3, the DNA is TGTGCCAGCATCTCCAGGGGCACGGGAAACACCATATATTTT. Translation gives CASISRGTGNTIYF.